A single sample gave rise to the 23 T cell receptor beta chains below, sequenced in a study of shared T cell receptors in the human thymus. Profiling relied on immunoSEQ multiplex PCR, and the TCRdb table lists in-frame clones only, not all of them. The profile shows 640,000 or so clones, roughly 86% of them singletons. These data are also associated with another study on human thymus T cells.

The sequenced material came from thymocytes. These receptors originate from a boy in the first two years of life with a congenital heart defect.

A single count supports this clone. The chain couples TRBV29-1 to TRBJ2-1; 10 bases are a match to TRBD2. The germline gives CDR1 SQVTM, CDR2 ANQGSEA. This CDR3 contains 18 residues. Losses at the gene ends were 3 bases for V and 1 base for J; bases not matched to a gene: 12. The CDR3 DNA is TGCAGCGTTGACCCCCGCCCAGCGGGGGGGCTATCCTACAATGAGCAGTTCTTC. Protein sequence: CSVDPRPAGGLSYNEQFF.

The chain links TRBV5-1 to TRBJ1-2; D is possibly TRBD1 (5 bases). Trimming took off 5 bases at V and 6 bases at J, with 14 bases between the two ends. The CDR3 is made up of 13 amino acids. Germline V gene data show CDR1 as SGHRS and CDR2 as YFSETQ. The CDR3 is CASSLPRGHGYTF. The CDR3 DNA reads TGCGCCAGCAGTCTCCCGCGGGGCCATGGCTACACCTTC.

V and J are TRBV27 and TRBJ2-1; 10 nucleotides match TRBD2. V was clipped by 4 bases and J by 4 bases; unmatched bases: 7. There are 16 residues in the CDR3. CDR1 and CDR2 from the germline V gene are MNHEY and SMNVEV (reference sequence). CDR3 sequence (DNA): TGTGCCAGCAGTTATATCAGCGGGAGGGAATACAATGAGCAGTTCTTC. It codes for CASSYISGREYNEQFF.

The gene calls are TRBV9 and TRBJ2-3, with a possible D match to TRBD2 (7 bases). The CDR3 consists of 18 residues. V was trimmed by 4 bases and J by 0 bases, leaving 21 bases between them. CDR1 is SGDLS, CDR2 YYNGEE, per germline. CDR3 loop: CASSPRRGAGESTDTQYF. CDR3 DNA sequence: TGTGCCAGCAGCCCCCGACGGGGGGCGGGGGAGAGCACAGATACGCAGTATTTT.

This chain uses TRBV28 with TRBJ2-7, with TRBD2 matching over 10 bases. V lost 6 bases and J lost 4; bases outside the gene matches: 18. Germline CDR1 MDHEN, CDR2 SYDVKM. The CDR3 covers 18 residues. The CDR3 loop is CASSTPRLAGVLGYEQYF. Here the CDR3 DNA reads TGTGCCAGCAGCACACCCCGGCTAGCGGGAGTCCTGGGGTACGAGCAGTACTTC.

In nucleotides, the CDR3 is TGTGCCAGTAGACCCAATGGCGACAGGGGGTATAGCAATCAGCCCCAGCATTTT. Its protein is CASRPNGDRGYSNQPQHF. The V and J genes are TRBV19 and TRBJ1-5, with 9 bases that match TRBD1. V shed 6 bases, J shed 0 bases, and the junction held 12 bases outside the gene matches. Germline-derived CDR1 and CDR2 are LNHDA and SQIVND (reference sequence). This CDR3 contains 18 residues.

The chain recombines TRBV28 with TRBJ1-2, with TRBD1 as a possible D gene (5 bases). Germline CDR1 reads MDHEN; CDR2 reads SYDVKM. Trimming cost V 5 bases and J 0 bases, with 16 bases left between them. CDR3 size: 16 residues. Here the CDR3 DNA reads TGTGCCAGCAGTCCCCGGGGGGGTCAAGCTAACTATGGCTACACCTTC. The encoded protein is CASSPRGGQANYGYTF.

This CDR3 reads CASSAWDLSGGYEQYF. In DNA, the CDR3 is TGTGCCAGCAGTGCCTGGGACTTGTCAGGGGGATACGAGCAGTACTTC. This rearrangement joins TRBV27 to TRBJ2-5; TRBD1 might be the D (7 bases). Matching the DNA end better, TRBJ2-7 makes the J call doubtful. Germline CDR1 is MNHEY and CDR2 is SMNVEV (reference sequence). The CDR3 contains 16 residues.

The chain uses TRBV19 and TRBJ2-7, with 8 nucleotides matching TRBD2. The CDR3 contains 18 residues. Germline CDR1 reads LNHDA; CDR2 reads SQIVND (reference sequence). V was pared by 3 bases and J by 0 bases, with 13 bases of the junction left unmatched. CDR3: CASSIGGDGAIHSYEQYF. In DNA form, the CDR3 reads TGTGCCAGTAGTATCGGGGGGGACGGGGCCATACACTCCTACGAGCAGTACTTC.

The rearrangement uses TRBV4-1 and TRBJ1-5; 11 nucleotides align to TRBD1. This CDR3 spans 19 amino acids. J was trimmed by 0 bases and V by 1 base; bases with no gene match: 8. The germline CDR1 and CDR2 sequences are MGHRA and YSYEKL. The CDR3: CASSQGDGQGASSNQPQHF. In DNA, the CDR3 is TGCGCCAGCAGCCAAGGAGATGGACAGGGGGCCTCTAGCAATCAGCCCCAGCATTTT.

Concerning this clone itself: Different DNA sequences within this sample yield the same CDR3. The chain employs TRBV30 and TRBJ1-6, with a tentative D call TRBD1 (6 bases). The germline V and J ends were trimmed by 0 bases and 8 bases, with 14 bases remaining between them. CDR1 GTSNPN and CDR2 SVGIG come from the germline V gene (reference sequence). CDR3 length: 15 amino acids. The CDR3 DNA is TGTGCCTGGAGTGTCTGCGGGGGGCTGGATTCACCCCTCCACTTT. Translating gives CAWSVCGGLDSPLHF.

The chain recombines TRBV6-6 with TRBJ2-7; 8 bases are a match to TRBD1. The CDR3 is 14 amino acids. Trimming removed 7 bases from V and 4 bases from J; junction bases left unmatched: 9. Germline lookup yields CDR1 MNHNY and CDR2 SVGAGI (reference sequence). The CDR3 reads CASTQGAGMYEQYF. The CDR3 bases are TGTGCCAGCACCCAGGGGGCAGGGATGTACGAGCAGTACTTC.

The V and J genes are TRBV4-1 and TRBJ2-5; TRBD1 agrees at 7 bases. Per germline, CDR1 MGHRA and CDR2 YSYEKL. J lost 2 bases, V lost 0 bases, and 3 bases had no gene match. This CDR3 is 15 amino acids long. The CDR3, as DNA: TGCGCCAGCAGCCAAGAAAGGGACAGTCAAGAGACCCAGTACTTC. Protein: CASSQERDSQETQYF.

There are a few counts of this clone. This chain uses TRBV18 with TRBJ2-6; 7 bases align to TRBD1. V dropped 1 base and J dropped 1; count of bases not matched to a gene: 4. CDR1 is KGHSH, CDR2 LQKENI, per germline. CDR3 length: 17 amino acids. CDR3 coding DNA: TGTGCCAGCTCACCACGGGCAGGGGGATCTGGGGCCAACGTCCTGACTTTC. It yields the protein CASSPRAGGSGANVLTF.

This chain links TRBV4-3 with TRBJ1-2, with TRBD1 matching over 11 bases. The CDR3 sequence is 14 residues long. Germline assignment: CDR1 LGHNA and CDR2 YSLEER. V lost 4 bases and J lost 7; bases outside the gene matches: 5. CDR3 residues: CASSRIGTGGGYTF. CDR3 nucleotide sequence: TGCGCCAGCAGCCGAATCGGGACAGGGGGTGGCTACACCTTC.

This clone was observed a few times. The gene calls are TRBV30 and TRBJ2-7, with 8 bases identical to TRBD1. Trimming took 2 bases from V and 3 from J; bases not matched to a gene: 6. This CDR3 has 14 amino acids. Per germline, CDR1 GTSNPN and CDR2 SVGIG (reference sequence). The CDR3 DNA follows: TGTGCCTGGAGTTTTGGGACAGGCGTCTACGAGCAGTACTTC. It codes for CAWSFGTGVYEQYF.

This chain links TRBV29-1 with TRBJ1-1; D remains ambiguous. V shed 0 bases and J shed 1 base, with 6 bases lying between them. The CDR3 is 13 amino acids. Per the germline V gene, CDR1 is SQVTM and CDR2 is ANQGSEA. The CDR3 nucleotides are TGCAGCGTTGAAGATCACAGGAACACTGAAGCTTTCTTT. Translating it yields CSVEDHRNTEAFF.

CDR3 DNA sequence: TGCGCCAGCAGCCAAGCCCCAGGGGCGACCTATGGCTACACCTTC. As protein: CASSQAPGATYGYTF. The rearrangement joins TRBV4-3 to TRBJ1-2, with a tentative D call TRBD1 (6 bases). V was shortened by 1 base and J by 4 bases, with 13 bases between the two germline ends. The CDR3 is made up of 15 amino acids. Germline CDR1 reads LGHNA; CDR2 reads YSLEER.

The chain links TRBV6-6 to TRBJ1-5, with D maybe TRBD1 (5 bases). Trimming took 6 bases from V and 6 from J, leaving 9 bases between them. CDR3 size: 12 residues. Germline assignment: CDR1 MNHNY and CDR2 SVGAGI (reference sequence). The CDR3 DNA reads TGTGCCAGCAGGGGGCGAATTCAGCCCCAGCATTTT. Translating gives CASRGRIQPQHF.

The CDR3 sequence: CSVEDRTKGGASTDTQYF. The CDR3, as DNA: TGCAGCGTTGAAGACCGAACCAAAGGGGGGGCTAGCACAGATACGCAGTATTTT. The chain carries TRBV29-1 and TRBJ2-3; tentative D call: TRBD2 (7 bases). Germline assignment: CDR1 SQVTM and CDR2 ANQGSEA. CDR3 length equals 18 residues. Trimming stripped 0 bases from V and 0 bases from J, with 19 bases between.

The V call is TRBV5-1, the J call TRBJ2-7; D gene ambiguous. Trimming stripped 0 bases from V and 7 bases from J, with 11 bases between. The CDR3 consists of 13 residues. Per germline, CDR1 SGHRS and CDR2 YFSETQ. This CDR3 reads CASSLEPGWEQYF. The CDR3 bases are TGCGCCAGCAGCTTGGAGCCGGGTTGGGAGCAGTACTTC.

The chain employs TRBV7-9 and TRBJ2-7; 10 bases are a match to TRBD1. J gave up 6 bases and V 4 bases, and 9 bases lay outside the gene matches. The CDR3 is 15 amino acids. Germline assignment: CDR1 SEHNR and CDR2 FQNEAQ (reference sequence). CDR3 region: CASSSAGQGIGEQYF. The CDR3 nucleotides are TGTGCCAGCAGCTCCGCGGGACAGGGGATTGGCGAGCAGTACTTC.

V and J are TRBV25-1 and TRBJ2-3; 13 bases are shared with TRBD2. CDR3 size: 18 residues. The V gene end was trimmed by 2 bases and the J gene end by 6 bases; junction bases not matched to a gene: 11. Germline values: CDR1 MGHDK, CDR2 SYGVNS. The CDR3 DNA reads TGTGCCAGCAGTGAAACTAGCGGGAGGGCCCCTGTTAGGGATACGCAGTATTTT. It encodes CASSETSGRAPVRDTQYF.